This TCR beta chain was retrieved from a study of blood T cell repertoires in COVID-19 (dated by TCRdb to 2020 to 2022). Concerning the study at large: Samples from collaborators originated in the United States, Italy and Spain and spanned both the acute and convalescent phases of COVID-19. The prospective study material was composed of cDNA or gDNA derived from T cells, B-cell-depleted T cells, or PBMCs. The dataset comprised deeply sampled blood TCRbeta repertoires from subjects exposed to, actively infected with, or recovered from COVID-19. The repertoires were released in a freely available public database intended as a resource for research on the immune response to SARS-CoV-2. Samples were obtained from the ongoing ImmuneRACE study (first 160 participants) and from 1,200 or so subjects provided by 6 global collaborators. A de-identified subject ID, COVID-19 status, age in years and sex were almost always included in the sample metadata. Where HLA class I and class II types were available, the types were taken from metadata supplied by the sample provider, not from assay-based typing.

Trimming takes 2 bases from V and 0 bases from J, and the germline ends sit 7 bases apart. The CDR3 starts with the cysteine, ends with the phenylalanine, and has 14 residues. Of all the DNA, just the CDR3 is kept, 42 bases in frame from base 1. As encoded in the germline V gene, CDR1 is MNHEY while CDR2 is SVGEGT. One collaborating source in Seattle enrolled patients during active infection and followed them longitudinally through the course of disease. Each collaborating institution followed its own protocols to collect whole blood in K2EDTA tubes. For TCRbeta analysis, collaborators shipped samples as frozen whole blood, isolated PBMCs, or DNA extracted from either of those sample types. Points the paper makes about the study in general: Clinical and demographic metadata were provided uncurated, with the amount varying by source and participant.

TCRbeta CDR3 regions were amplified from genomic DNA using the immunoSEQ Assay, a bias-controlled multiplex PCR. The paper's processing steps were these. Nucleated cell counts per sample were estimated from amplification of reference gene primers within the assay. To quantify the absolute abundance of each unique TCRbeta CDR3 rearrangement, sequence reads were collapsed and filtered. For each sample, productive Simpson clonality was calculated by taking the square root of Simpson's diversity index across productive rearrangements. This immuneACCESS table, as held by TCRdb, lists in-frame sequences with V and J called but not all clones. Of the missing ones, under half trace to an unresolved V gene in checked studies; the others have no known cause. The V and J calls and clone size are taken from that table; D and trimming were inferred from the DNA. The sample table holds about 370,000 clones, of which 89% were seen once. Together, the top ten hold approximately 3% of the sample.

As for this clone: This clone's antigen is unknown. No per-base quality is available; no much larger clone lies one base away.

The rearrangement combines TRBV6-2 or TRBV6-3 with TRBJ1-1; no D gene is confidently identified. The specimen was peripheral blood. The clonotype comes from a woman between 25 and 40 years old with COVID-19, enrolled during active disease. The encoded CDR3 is CASSYGRVNTEAFF. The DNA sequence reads TGTGCCAGCAGTTACGGGCGGGTGAACACTGAAGCTTTCTTT.